Each of the 16 T cell receptor beta chains below was sequenced from the same sample in a study of radiotherapy plus CTLA-4 blockade in lung cancer. This table comes from immunoSEQ multiplex PCR, and its TCRdb copy is limited to in-frame clones, with some not included. The table records 30,000 to 40,000 clones, 75% to 90% of them present only once. Specimen: peripheral blood, collected from a patient treated with radiotherapy plus ipilimumab. The source is a human donor with non-small cell lung cancer who had stable disease on radiotherapy plus ipilimumab.

The CDR3 reads CASTRLAGGTGELFF. The CDR3 coding sequence is TGTGCCAGCACCAGACTAGCGGGAGGCACCGGGGAGCTGTTTTTT. The rearrangement uses TRBV7-8 and TRBJ2-2, with 13 bases that match TRBD2. The CDR3 is made up of 15 amino acids. Germline-derived CDR1 and CDR2 are SGHVS and FQNEAQ. V lost 7 bases to trimming and J lost 4 bases; unmatched junction nucleotides: 3. The variable domain in full, with the rest retrieved from reference TRBV7-8 and TRBJ2-2, is GAGVSQSPRYKVAKRGQDVALRCDPISGHVSLFWYQQALGQGPEFLTYFQNEAQLDKSGLPSDRFFAERPEGSVSTLKIQRTQQEDSAVYLCASTRLAGGTGELFFGEGSRLTVL.

CDR3 DNA sequence: TGCGCCAGCAGCAGGGGACAGGGAAGAGGGGAGACCCAGTACTTC. The encoded protein is CASSRGQGRGETQYF. This chain uses TRBV5-1 with TRBJ2-5, with 9 bases identical to TRBD1. CDR1 SGHRS and CDR2 YFSETQ come from the germline V gene. The CDR3 has 15 residues. Trimming took 4 bases from V and 5 from J; bases not matched to a gene: 9.

The rearrangement uses TRBV7-2 and TRBJ2-2; 8 bases are shared with TRBD2. This CDR3 spans 16 amino acids. Germline V gives CDR1 SGHTA, CDR2 FQGNSA. V trimming: 5 bases; J trimming: 4 bases; junction bases outside the gene matches: 9. The CDR3 DNA reads TGTGCCAGCAGCCCACCAATGAGCGGGGGCACCGGGGAGCTGTTTTTT. It encodes CASSPPMSGGTGELFF.

The rearrangement joins TRBV5-6 to TRBJ1-6; D is possibly TRBD1 (5 bases). The CDR3 has 12 amino acids. Germline CDR1 and CDR2: SGHDT and YYEEEE. V gave up 4 bases and J gave up 8 bases, with 7 bases separating them. CDR3 region: CASSDSYSPLHF. The CDR3 bases are TGTGCCAGCAGCGACAGCTATTCACCCCTCCACTTT.

This sequence joins TRBV28 and TRBJ2-5; 8 bases are shared with TRBD2. The CDR3 has 14 residues. The germline V gene has CDR1 MDHEN and CDR2 SYDVKM. V dropped 10 bases and J dropped 5; count of bases not matched to a gene: 12. The CDR3 DNA reads as TGTGCCATCTCGGGAGGAGCGGGAGCGGAGACCCAGTACTTC. It encodes CAISGGAGAETQYF.

The chain joins TRBV28 to TRBJ1-2, with 8 bases that match TRBD1. The CDR3 sequence is 17 residues long. V shed 5 bases, J shed 3 bases, and the junction held 14 bases outside the gene matches. Germline loops: CDR1 MDHEN, CDR2 SYDVKM. Here the CDR3 reads CASSPPLPTGAHYGYTF. The CDR3, as DNA: TGTGCCAGCAGTCCTCCTTTACCGACAGGGGCCCACTATGGCTACACCTTC.

This sequence joins TRBV4-2 and TRBJ1-4, with 9 positions matching TRBD1. This CDR3 is built from 19 residues. Germline-derived CDR1 and CDR2 are LGHNA and YNFKEQ. Trimming at V came to 0 bases and at J to 6 bases, leaving 14 bases not matched to a gene. DNA of the CDR3: TGTGCCAGCAGCCAAGACCTCCCCTTACGACAGGGGGGAGATGAAAAACTGTTTTTT. It yields the protein CASSQDLPLRQGGDEKLFF.

This chain joins TRBV9 and TRBJ2-2; 14 bases are a match to TRBD2. The CDR3 loop spans 18 amino acids. V gave up 1 base and J gave up 3 bases; unmatched junction bases: 5. Per germline, CDR1 SGDLS and CDR2 YYNGEE. The CDR3 loop reads CASSVLPGLAGDTGELFF. The CDR3 DNA reads as TGTGCCAGCAGCGTACTGCCGGGACTAGCGGGAGACACCGGGGAGCTGTTTTTT.

V usage is TRBV7-6 and J usage is TRBJ2-1, with 11 nucleotides matching TRBD2. Unmatched junction bases numbered 8, after V lost 4 bases and J lost 6 bases. CDR1 is SGHVS, CDR2 FNYEAQ, per germline. The CDR3 covers 16 residues. This CDR3 reads CASSSLGTSGLNEQFF. In DNA, the CDR3 is TGTGCCAGCAGCTCCCTTGGGACTAGCGGACTCAATGAGCAGTTCTTC.

V usage is TRBV28 and J usage is TRBJ2-7; D might be TRBD2 (5 bases). The germline V gene encodes CDR1 MDHEN and CDR2 SYDVKM. This CDR3 is built from 14 residues. V shed 3 bases and J shed 3 bases, with 12 bases lying between them. CDR3 sequence: CASSFLERHYEQYF. CDR3 sequence (DNA): TGTGCCAGCAGTTTTTTGGAGCGGCACTACGAGCAGTACTTC.

This clone was detected only once. The chain has TRBV5-1 and TRBJ2-5; maybe TRBD2 (5 bases). V lost 3 bases and J lost 4, with 13 bases in between. The CDR3 runs 14 residues. CDR1 is SGHRS, CDR2 YFSETQ, per germline. In DNA form, the CDR3 reads TGCGCCAGCAGCTCCACAGCGGCCGCAGAGACCCAGTACTTC. Its protein is CASSSTAAAETQYF.

This chain connects TRBV7-9 to TRBJ2-7; D not certain. The CDR3 contains 12 residues. Trimming took 1 base from V and 6 from J, leaving 7 bases between them. Per germline, CDR1 SEHNR and CDR2 FQNEAQ (reference sequence). CDR3 DNA sequence: TGTGCCAGCAGCTTAGTCTTTAGCGAGCAGTACTTC. Its translation is CASSLVFSEQYF. Combining the CDR3 with reference TRBV7-9 and TRBJ2-7 gives the whole variable domain DTGVSQNPRHKITKRGQNVTFRCDPISEHNRLYWYRQTLGQGPEFLTYFQNEAQLEKSRLLSDRFSAERPKGSFSTLEIQRTEQGDSAMYLCASSLVFSEQYFGPGTRLTVT.

This chain joins TRBV4-1 and TRBJ2-1; tentatively, D is TRBD2 (6 bases). Trimming shortened V by 2 bases and J by 4 bases, and 18 bases separated the two germline ends. The CDR3 extends over 17 amino acids. Germline CDR1 is MGHRA and CDR2 is YSYEKL. CDR3 nucleotide sequence: TGCGCCAGCAGCCAACGGCTCGGCGGCGGGGTGTACAATGAGCAGTTCTTC. It specifies CASSQRLGGGVYNEQFF.

The V gene is TRBV4-1, the J gene TRBJ1-2; 7 bases map to TRBD1. Germline-derived CDR1 and CDR2 are MGHRA and YSYEKL. The junction had 11 bases not matched to a gene; V was cut back by 3 bases and J by 4 bases. There are 16 residues in the CDR3. The CDR3 DNA sequence: TGCGCCAGCAGCCAGACTGCCGGGGGACAGCTCTATGGCTACACCTTC. Translating it yields CASSQTAGGQLYGYTF.

The chain is built from TRBV28 and TRBJ2-5; TRBD1 agrees at 7 bases. Trimming cost V 5 bases and J 5 bases; bases outside gene matches: 8. Germline-derived CDR1 and CDR2 are MDHEN and SYDVKM. This CDR3 region has 14 residues. CDR3 nucleotides: TGTGCCAGCAGTCCGACAGGGTGGGGGGAGACCCAGTACTTC. It yields the protein CASSPTGWGETQYF.

The rearrangement uses TRBV9 and TRBJ1-1, with D possibly being TRBD1 (5 bases). CDR1 SGDLS and CDR2 YYNGEE come from the germline V gene. The CDR3 is 14 residues long. Between the trimmed V and J ends, which lost 5 bases and 6 bases, there was a span of 17 bases. The CDR3 is CASRQVQSLAEAFF. CDR3 nucleotides: TGTGCCAGCAGACAGGTCCAATCTCTGGCTGAAGCTTTCTTT.